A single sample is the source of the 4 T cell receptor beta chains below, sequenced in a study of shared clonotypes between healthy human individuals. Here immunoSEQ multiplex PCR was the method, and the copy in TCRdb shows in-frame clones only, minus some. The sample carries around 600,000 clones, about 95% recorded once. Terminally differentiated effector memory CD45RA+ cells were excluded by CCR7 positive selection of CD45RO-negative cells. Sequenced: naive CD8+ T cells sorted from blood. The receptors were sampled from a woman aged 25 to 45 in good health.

The CDR3 sequence: CASSPMMSSYNEQFF. CDR3 sequence (DNA): TGTGCCAGCAGTCCAATGATGAGCTCCTACAATGAGCAGTTCTTC. The genes are TRBV28 and TRBJ2-1; no firm D call. The CDR3 length is 15 residues. From germline, CDR1 is MDHEN and CDR2 SYDVKM. V was pared by 5 bases and J by 0 bases, with 11 bases between. The whole variable domain, remainder taken from reference TRBV28 and TRBJ2-1, is DVKVTQSSRYLVKRTGEKVFLECVQDMDHENMFWYRQDPGLGLRLIYFSYDVKMKEKGDIPEGYSVSREKKERFSLILESASTNQTSMYLCASSPMMSSYNEQFFGPGTRLTVL.

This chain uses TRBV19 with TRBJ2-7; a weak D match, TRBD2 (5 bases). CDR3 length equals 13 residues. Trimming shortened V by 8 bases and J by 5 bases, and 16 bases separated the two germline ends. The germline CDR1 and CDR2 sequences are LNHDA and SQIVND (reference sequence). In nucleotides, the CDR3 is TGTGCCAGTGGGTTTGGCCTAGCTGACGAGCAGTACTTC. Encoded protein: CASGFGLADEQYF.

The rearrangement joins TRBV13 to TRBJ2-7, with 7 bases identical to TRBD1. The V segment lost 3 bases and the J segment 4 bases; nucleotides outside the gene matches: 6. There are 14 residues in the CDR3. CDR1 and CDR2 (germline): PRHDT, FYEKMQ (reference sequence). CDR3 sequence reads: CASSLGTVSYEQYF. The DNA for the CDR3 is TGTGCCAGCAGCTTGGGGACAGTCTCATACGAGCAGTACTTC.

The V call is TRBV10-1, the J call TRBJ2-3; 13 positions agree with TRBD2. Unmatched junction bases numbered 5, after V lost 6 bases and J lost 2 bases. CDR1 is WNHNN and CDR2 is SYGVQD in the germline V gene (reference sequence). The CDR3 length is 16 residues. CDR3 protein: CASRDGTSGATDTQYF. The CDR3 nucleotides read TGCGCCAGCAGGGACGGGACTAGCGGGGCCACAGATACGCAGTATTTT.